The 10 T cell receptor beta chains below all came from one sample that was sequenced in a study of OX40 agonist ivuxolimab in advanced cancers. Profiling relied on immunoSEQ multiplex PCR, and the TCRdb table lists in-frame clones only, not all of them. The sample consists of tens of thousands of clones, 84% of them appearing once. Sample: CD4+ or CD8+ T cells sorted from blood, taken in a trial of the OX40 agonist ivuxolimab. The receptors come from an adult with an advanced solid tumor such as melanoma, head and neck, liver or kidney cancer.

This sequence joins TRBV28 and TRBJ2-1; a weak D match, TRBD2 (6 bases). CDR1 and CDR2 from the germline V gene are MDHEN and SYDVKM. V was shortened by 6 bases and J by 8 bases, with 14 bases between the two germline ends. The CDR3 length is 13 residues. The DNA of the CDR3 is TGTGCCAGCAGCCTTGGACTATTATATGAGCAGTTCTTC. Translating it yields CASSLGLLYEQFF.

The chain has TRBV28 and TRBJ2-5; D remains unclear. The germline CDR1 and CDR2 sequences are MDHEN and SYDVKM. Deletions cut 5 bases from V and 1 base from J, with 2 bases between. The CDR3 has 11 amino acids. The CDR3 sequence is CASSTQETQYF. The CDR3 DNA sequence: TGTGCCAGCAGTACCCAAGAGACCCAGTACTTC.

This clone was counted between two and nine times. The CDR3 nucleotides are TGCGCCAGCAGTCAAGATCAGGGATTTCTTAGCAATCAGCCCCAGCATTTT. Residues: CASSQDQGFLSNQPQHF. This chain uses TRBV23-1 with TRBJ1-5, with D tentatively TRBD1 (5 bases). TRBV23-1 is an ORF for which the function is uncertain. This CDR3 is built from 17 residues. Trimming removed 2 bases at V and 0 bases at J, with 14 bases between.

This clone showed up just once. J is TRBJ2-7 and V is TRBV10-2, with 7 nucleotides matching TRBD1. This CDR3 has 13 residues. The V segment lost 4 bases and the J segment 0 bases; nucleotides outside the gene matches: 0. CDR1 is WSHSY, CDR2 SAAADI, per germline. This CDR3 is CASSGDSSYEQYF. CDR3 nucleotide sequence: TGCGCCAGCAGTGGGGACAGCTCCTACGAGCAGTACTTC.

The chain has TRBV5-4 and TRBJ2-6, with D possibly TRBD2 on 5 matching bases. The CDR3 has 17 amino acids. Germline V gives CDR1 SGHNT, CDR2 YYREEE (reference sequence). V shed 0 bases and J shed 0 bases, with 10 bases lying between them. The CDR3 coding sequence is TGTGCCAGCAGCTTGGCCGGGGTAGTCTCTGGGGCCAACGTCCTGACTTTC. Translated: CASSLAGVVSGANVLTF. The variable domain in full, completed from reference TRBV5-4 and TRBJ2-6, reads ETGVTQSPTHLIKTRGQQVTLRCSSQSGHNTVSWYQQALGQGPQFIFQYYREEENGRGNFPPRFSGLQFPNYSSELNVNALELDDSALYLCASSLAGVVSGANVLTFGAGSRLTVL.

The chain employs TRBV2 and TRBJ2-5, with TRBD2 matching over 16 bases. The CDR3 sequence is 19 residues long. The V segment lost 4 bases and the J segment 2 bases; nucleotides outside the gene matches: 10. Germline CDR1 and CDR2: SNHLY and FYNNEI. CDR3: CASSGLLGTSGGAQETQYF. DNA for the CDR3: TGTGCCAGCAGTGGTCTACTCGGGACTAGCGGGGGGGCACAAGAGACCCAGTACTTC.

This chain joins TRBV19 and TRBJ1-1; tentatively, D is TRBD1 (5 bases). CDR1 is LNHDA, CDR2 SQIVND, per germline (reference sequence). This CDR3 is built from 11 residues. The V and J ends lost 8 bases and 3 bases respectively, with 7 bases between them. CDR3 loop: CASGGYTEAFF. CDR3 DNA: TGTGCCAGTGGGGGATACACTGAAGCTTTCTTT.

As concerns this clone: One end of the junction varies from germline; a read error may be responsible. This rearrangement joins TRBV4-1 to TRBJ2-7; D may be TRBD1 or TRBD2 (5 bases each). There are 16 residues in the CDR3. From germline, CDR1 is MGHRA and CDR2 YSYEKL. The CDR3 is CAGSHVIREPSYEQYF. The CDR3 DNA reads TGCGCCGGCAGCCACGTAATCAGGGAGCCCTCCTACGAGCAGTACTTC.

V usage is TRBV7-8 and J usage is TRBJ2-3; 12 bases are shared with TRBD2. V dropped 7 bases and J dropped 8; count of bases not matched to a gene: 16. Looked up from germline, CDR1 is SGHVS and CDR2 is FQNEAQ. The CDR3 is 17 amino acids. CDR3 in amino acids: CASTLRPSGGASATQYF. The CDR3 DNA reads as TGTGCCAGCACCCTAAGGCCTAGCGGGGGGGCCTCGGCTACGCAGTATTTT. Full variable domain (missing parts from reference TRBV7-8 and TRBJ2-3): GAGVSQSPRYKVAKRGQDVALRCDPISGHVSLFWYQQALGQGPEFLTYFQNEAQLDKSGLPSDRFFAERPEGSVSTLKIQRTQQEDSAVYLCASTLRPSGGASATQYFGPGTRLTVL.

This clone was observed a handful of times. J is TRBJ1-5 and V is TRBV7-9; the D gene is possibly TRBD1 (5 bases). Trimming removed 1 base from V and 5 bases from J, with 12 bases in between. Germline V gene lookup returns CDR1 SEHNR and CDR2 FQNEAQ (reference sequence). This CDR3 has 15 amino acids. The CDR3 DNA reads as TGTGCCAGCAGCTTAGTTCCGGGGGAGGATCAGCCCCAGCATTTT. It yields the protein CASSLVPGEDQPQHF.